One sample yielded the 8 T cell receptor beta chains listed below, sequenced in a study of molecular identifiers for immune sequencing clone quantification. TCRdb re-called the PCR reads with MiXCR, one entry per CDR3 protein. The table has 550,000 to 750,000 distinct CDR3 sequences, 20% seen once. Sequenced material: naive CD8+ T cells from blood, with Jurkat cell RNA spiked in. The subset denotes: FACS-sorted CD8+CD4-CCR7+CD45RA+ naive T cells. The receptor set was obtained from a human donor in good health. Some libraries in this study had Jurkat cell RNA spiked in.

This clonotype was picked up a small number of times. V and J are TRBV15 and TRBJ2-1; possibly TRBD1 for D (6 bases). Germline V gives CDR1 LNHNV, CDR2 YYDKDF (reference sequence). Trimming removed 0 bases at V and 1 base at J, with 10 bases between. The CDR3 consists of 16 residues. The CDR3 coding sequence is TGTGCCACCAGCAGAGATCGAGGGGGATCCTACAATGAGCAGTTCTTC. Translated, it gives CATSRDRGGSYNEQFF.

This clonotype was detected many times. The chain joins TRBV4-3 to TRBJ2-7; 7 bases match TRBD1. Germline V CDR1 and CDR2: LGHNA, YSLEER. Trimming removed 4 bases from V and 4 bases from J; junction bases left unmatched: 7. The CDR3 is 14 residues long. CDR3 loop: CASSPNRGAYEQYF. As DNA, the CDR3 is TGCGCCAGCAGCCCAAACAGGGGTGCGTACGAGCAGTACTTC.

This clonotype was seen at least ten times. The chain has TRBV20-1 and TRBJ2-3, with 8 nucleotides matching TRBD1. Germline assignment: CDR1 DFQATT and CDR2 SNEGSKA (reference sequence). V lost 2 bases, J lost 0 bases, and 4 bases stayed unmatched. CDR3 length equals 15 residues. This CDR3 is CSARPWTGSTDTQYF. CDR3 coding DNA: TGCAGTGCTAGACCATGGACAGGGAGCACAGATACGCAGTATTTT.

Comment on this clonotype: This may stem from a read error, because a much larger clone lies one nucleotide away. The rearrangement links TRBV30 to TRBJ1-4; 7 bases map to TRBD1. The CDR3 length is 15 residues. Germline-derived CDR1 and CDR2 are GTSNPN and SVGIG (reference sequence). The CDR3 protein is CAWGVFWQGDEKLFF. The CDR3 DNA sequence: TGTGCCTGGGGTGTATTTTGGCAGGGGGATGAAAAACTGTTTTTT.

The chain is built from TRBV10-2 and TRBJ2-6; tentatively, D is TRBD1 (6 bases). The CDR3 length is 15 residues. V shed 6 bases and J shed 0 bases, with 9 bases lying between them. CDR1 is WSHSY, CDR2 SAAADI, per germline. The CDR3 sequence: CASRDSDSGANVLTF. Here the CDR3 DNA reads TGCGCCAGCAGGGACAGCGACTCTGGGGCCAACGTCCTGACTTTC.

The chain joins TRBV5-5 to TRBJ2-7; 9 bases align to TRBD1. Germline loops: CDR1 SGHKS, CDR2 YYEKEE (reference sequence). The ends lost 4 bases at V and 7 bases at J; junction bases unmatched: 12. CDR3 length: 15 residues. The CDR3 protein is CASSITPGQGREQYF. CDR3 DNA sequence: TGTGCCAGCAGCATAACCCCGGGACAGGGCAGAGAGCAGTACTTC. Combining the CDR3 with reference TRBV5-5 and TRBJ2-7 gives the whole variable domain DAGVTQSPTHLIKTRGQQVTLRCSPISGHKSVSWYQQVLGQGPQFIFQYYEKEERGRGNFPDRFSARQFPNYSSELNVNALLLGDSALYLCASSITPGQGREQYFGPGTRLTVT.

With respect to this clonotype: A junction end diverges from the germline sequence, so it may reflect a read error. The genes are TRBV7-9 and TRBJ2-5, with 9 nucleotides matching TRBD2. CDR1 and CDR2 from the germline V gene are SEHNR and FQNEAQ (reference sequence). The CDR3 contains 13 residues. The CDR3 DNA follows: TGTGCCAGCAGCTTAGGCGGGAGGGAGACCCGGTACTTC. It is translated as CASSLGGRETRYF.

This clonotype has ten or more counts. The chain uses TRBV28 and TRBJ2-7; 7 positions agree with TRBD1. CDR1 and CDR2 (germline): MDHEN, SYDVKM. Trimming took 5 bases from V and 2 from J; bases not matched to a gene: 6. The CDR3 length is 14 residues. The chain's CDR3 is CASSDRVRAYEQYF. CDR3 nucleotides: TGTGCCAGCAGTGACAGGGTTAGGGCCTACGAGCAGTACTTC. Together with reference TRBV28 and TRBJ2-7, the CDR3 gives the full variable domain: DVKVTQSSRYLVKRTGEKVFLECVQDMDHENMFWYRQDPGLGLRLIYFSYDVKMKEKGDIPEGYSVSREKKERFSLILESASTNQTSMYLCASSDRVRAYEQYFGPGTRLTVT.